The rows below give T cell receptor beta chains drawn from one sample of a study of control samples from healthy donors and cancer patients. Method: immunoSEQ multiplex PCR; TCRdb's copy keeps in-frame clones and lacks some. This sample has just under 65,000 clones, with approximately 85% found just once. The sample consisted of blood. These receptors were collected from a man aged 35-49 years in good health. CDR3s include the opening cysteine and the closing phenylalanine or tryptophan. Each record gives: clone size, D gene, J gene, V gene, CDR3 protein, CDR3 DNA. A D gene is named only where the DNA matches it firmly. A clone size is listed for some rows: how often the clone was seen (once, few, many), or a class if it is expanded.

. | TRBD1 | TRBJ1-6 | TRBV7-3 | CASSSRQGRNSPLHF | TGTGCCAGCAGCTCCCGACAGGGACGGAATTCACCCCTCCACTTT
. | TRBD1 | TRBJ1-4 | TRBV14 | CASSQHRGDSNEKLFF | TGTGCCAGCAGCCAACACAGGGGGGACTCTAATGAAAAACTGTTTTTT
. | TRBD1 | TRBJ2-3 | TRBV5-6 | CASSPGTGGTLRADTQYF | TGTGCCAGCAGCCCCGGGACAGGGGGGACTCTGAGGGCAGATACGCAGTATTTT
. | . | TRBJ1-5 | TRBV19 | CASSIRSGPDSNQPQHF | TGTGCCAGTAGTATTCGGTCGGGCCCCGATAGCAATCAGCCCCAGCATTTT
few | . | TRBJ1-1 | TRBV30 | CAWSWGQNRAFF | TGTGCCTGGAGTTGGGGACAAAATAGAGCTTTCTTT
few | TRBD2 | TRBJ2-7 | TRBV4-2 | CASSQLTKGTSGNYEQYF | TGTGCCAGCAGCCAACTAACCAAAGGGACTAGCGGGAACTACGAGCAGTACTTC
. | . | TRBJ2-5 | TRBV10-3 | CAISGHGLQETQYF | TGTGCCATCAGTGGCCACGGACTCCAAGAGACCCAGTACTTC
. | . | TRBJ2-1 | TRBV25-1 | CASSELGLVNNEQFF | TGTGCCAGCAGTGAGCTCGGGCTAGTAAACAATGAGCAGTTCTTC
. | . | TRBJ2-5 | TRBV5-6 | CASSFGGARETQYF | TGTGCCAGCAGCTTCGGAGGGGCGAGAGAGACCCAGTACTTC
. | . | TRBJ2-5 | TRBV28 | CASSLGGGETQYF | TGTGCCAGCAGTTTGGGAGGGGGGGAGACCCAGTACTTC
. | . | TRBJ1-2 | TRBV9 | CASSAYGTLGNGYTF | TGTGCCAGCAGCGCCTATGGGACTCTGGGGAATGGCTACACCTTC